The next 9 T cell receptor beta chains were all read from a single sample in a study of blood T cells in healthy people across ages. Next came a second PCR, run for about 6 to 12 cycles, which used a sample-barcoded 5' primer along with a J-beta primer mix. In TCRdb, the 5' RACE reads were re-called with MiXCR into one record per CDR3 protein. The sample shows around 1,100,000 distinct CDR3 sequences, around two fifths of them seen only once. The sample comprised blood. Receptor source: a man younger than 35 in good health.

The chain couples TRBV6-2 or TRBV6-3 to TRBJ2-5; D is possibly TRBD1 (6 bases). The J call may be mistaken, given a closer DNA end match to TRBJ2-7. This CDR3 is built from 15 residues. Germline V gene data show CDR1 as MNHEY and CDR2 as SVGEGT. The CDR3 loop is CASSYVAGATYEQYF. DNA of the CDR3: TGTGCCAGCAGTTACGTGGCAGGGGCAACCTACGAGCAGTACTTC.

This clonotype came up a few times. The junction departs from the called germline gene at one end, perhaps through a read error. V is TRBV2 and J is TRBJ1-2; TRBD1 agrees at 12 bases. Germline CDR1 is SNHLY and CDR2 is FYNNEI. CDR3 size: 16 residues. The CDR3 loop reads CTSRLGQGASRRGYTF. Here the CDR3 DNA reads TGTACCAGCAGGTTGGGACAGGGGGCCTCTCGACGGGGCTACACCTTC.

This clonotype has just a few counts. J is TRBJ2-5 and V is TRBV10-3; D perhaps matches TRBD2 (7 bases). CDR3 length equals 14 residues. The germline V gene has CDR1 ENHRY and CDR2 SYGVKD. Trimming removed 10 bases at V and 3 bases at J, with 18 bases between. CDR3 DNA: TGTGCCACGATAAGGGGGGGTAGCGAAGAGACCCAGTACTTC. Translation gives CATIRGGSEETQYF.

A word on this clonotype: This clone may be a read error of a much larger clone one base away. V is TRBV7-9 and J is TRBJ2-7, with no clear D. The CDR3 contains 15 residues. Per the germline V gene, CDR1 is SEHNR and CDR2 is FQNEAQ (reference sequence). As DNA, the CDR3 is TGTACCAGCAGTTATGCGAAAGACTCATCCTACGAGCAGTACTTC. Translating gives CTSSYAKDSSYEQYF.

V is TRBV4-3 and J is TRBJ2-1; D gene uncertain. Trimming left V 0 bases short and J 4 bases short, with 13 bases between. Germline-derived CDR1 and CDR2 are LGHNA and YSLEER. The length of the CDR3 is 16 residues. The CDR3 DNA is TGCGCCAGCAGCCAAGATCAAGATTCTAGATACAATGAGCAGTTCTTC. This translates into CASSQDQDSRYNEQFF.

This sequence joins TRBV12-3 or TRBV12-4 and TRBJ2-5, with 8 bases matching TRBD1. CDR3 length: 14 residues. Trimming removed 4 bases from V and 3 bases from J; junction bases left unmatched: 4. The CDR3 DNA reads TGTGCCAGCAGTTACTCGGGACAGGAAGAGACCCAGTACTTC. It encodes CASSYSGQEETQYF.

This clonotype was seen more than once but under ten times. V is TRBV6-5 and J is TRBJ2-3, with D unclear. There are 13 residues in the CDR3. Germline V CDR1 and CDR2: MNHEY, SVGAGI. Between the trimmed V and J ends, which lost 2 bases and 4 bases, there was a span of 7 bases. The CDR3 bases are TGTGCCAGCAGTTACGGTCGGGCAGATACGCAGTATTTT. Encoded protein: CASSYGRADTQYF.

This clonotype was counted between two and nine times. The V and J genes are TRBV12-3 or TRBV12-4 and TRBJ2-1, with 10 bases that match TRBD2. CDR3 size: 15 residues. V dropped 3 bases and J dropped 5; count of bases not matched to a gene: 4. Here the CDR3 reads CASSFLSGGDNEQFF. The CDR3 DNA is TGTGCCAGCAGTTTTTTGAGCGGGGGGGACAATGAGCAGTTCTTC.

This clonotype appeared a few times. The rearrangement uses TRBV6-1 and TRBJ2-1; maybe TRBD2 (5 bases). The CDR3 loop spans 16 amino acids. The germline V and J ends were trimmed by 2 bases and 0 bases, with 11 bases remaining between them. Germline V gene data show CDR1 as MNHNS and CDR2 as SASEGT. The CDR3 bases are TGTGCCAGCAGTGAAATCGGGGTTCCCTCCTACAATGAGCAGTTCTTC. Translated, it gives CASSEIGVPSYNEQFF.